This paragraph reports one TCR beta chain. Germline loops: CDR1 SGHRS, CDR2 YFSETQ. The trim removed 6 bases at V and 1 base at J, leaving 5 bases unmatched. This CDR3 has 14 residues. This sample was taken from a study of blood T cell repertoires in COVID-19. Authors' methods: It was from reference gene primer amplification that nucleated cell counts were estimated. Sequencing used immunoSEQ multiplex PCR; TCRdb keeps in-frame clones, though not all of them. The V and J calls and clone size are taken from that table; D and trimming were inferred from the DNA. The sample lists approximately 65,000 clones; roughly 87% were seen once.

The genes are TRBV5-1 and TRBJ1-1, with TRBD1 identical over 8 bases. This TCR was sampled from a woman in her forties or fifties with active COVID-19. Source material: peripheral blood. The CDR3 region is CASKTGTGNTEAFF. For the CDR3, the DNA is TGCGCCAGCAAAACCGGGACAGGGAACACTGAAGCTTTCTTT.